This TCR beta chain originates from a study of CD8 T cells in ankylosing spondylitis. This clonotype turned up a few times. Its specificity is unknown. Notes on the study in general: Clones linked to disease, bearing a CD8+ phenotype, were relatively rare in peripheral blood. Seemingly distinctive of ankylosing spondylitis blood was a TCR beta motif formed by eight highly homologous variants. A number of the motif variants had already been described in reactive arthritis synovial fluid and blood.

Germline CDR1 SGHRS, CDR2 YFSETQ. The V and J ends lost 4 bases and 5 bases respectively, with 15 bases between them. CDR3 length: 14 residues. Libraries of TCR beta came from quantitative 5'-RACE with molecular barcodes. Via MiXCR, TCRdb re-called the 5' RACE reads, giving one row per CDR3 protein. Of approximately 550,000 distinct CDR3 sequences in the sample, approximately 12% were seen once. The sequence derives from a male donor with ankylosing spondylitis. Input material: blood, either unsorted or a sorted T cell fraction (not recorded which). V usage is TRBV5-1 and J usage is TRBJ2-5; possibly TRBD2 for D (5 bases). CDR3 region: CASSPRALGETQYF. DNA of the CDR3: TGCGCCAGCAGCCCCAGAGCACTAGGCGAGACCCAGTACTTC.